This TCR beta chain emerged from a study of T cell responses to AZD1222 COVID-19 vaccine. About this clone: Its antigen is still unknown.

Data came from immunoSEQ multiplex PCR; TCRdb stores just in-frame clones and leaves some out. Of approximately 90,000 clones in the sample, approximately 91% were seen once. The study's findings and limits: Most donors were white British and more were female, and clonal diversity was possibly underestimated. Baseline testing showed seropositivity in only a handful of AZD1222 recipients.

V lost 0 bases and J lost 5; bases outside the gene matches: 4. The CDR3 totals 14 residues. CDR1 is SGHNT, CDR2 YYREEE, per germline (reference sequence). This specimen was peripheral blood, taken on day 0 of AZD1222 vaccination. The chain carries TRBV5-4 and TRBJ1-2, with 7 nucleotides matching TRBD1. The origin of this receptor is an adult in good health. The CDR3 DNA follows: TGTGCCAGCAGCTTGGGGGGACAGCCATATGGCTACACCTTC. Protein product: CASSLGGQPYGYTF.